Each of the 12 T cell receptor beta chains below was sequenced from the same sample in a study of T cells in localized non-small cell lung cancer. TCRdb's table, derived via immunoSEQ multiplex PCR, lists solely in-frame clones and lacks some. The sample has approximately 5,000 clones, 70% to 85% seen once. Sequencing was performed on peripheral blood mononuclear cells, taken before any cancer treatment. The receptor set was obtained from a female donor over 55 with stage II lung adenocarcinoma.

V and J are TRBV7-9 and TRBJ1-2; D is unclear. Trimming cost V 2 bases and J 3 bases, with 10 bases left between them. Germline CDR1 is SEHNR and CDR2 is FQNEAQ (reference sequence). This CDR3 has 14 residues. In nucleotides, the CDR3 is TGTGCCAGCAGCTTACAGGCGGTGCACTATGGCTACACCTTC. Residues: CASSLQAVHYGYTF.

This chain connects TRBV5-1 to TRBJ1-4; D is undetermined. Germline CDR1 reads SGHRS; CDR2 reads YFSETQ. The V end was cut by 4 bases, the J end by 0 bases, with 10 bases between. This CDR3 contains 15 residues. This CDR3 is CASSPRGATNEKLFF. The CDR3 bases are TGCGCCAGCAGCCCTCGGGGTGCAACTAATGAAAAACTGTTTTTT.

The genes are TRBV6-1 and TRBJ1-2; D is undetermined. The CDR3 is 15 amino acids. Germline values: CDR1 MNHNS, CDR2 SASEGT. Trimming pared 2 bases from V and 5 bases from J, leaving 15 bases between. The CDR3 protein is CASSEPGRVGYGYTF. The CDR3 DNA sequence: TGTGCCAGCAGTGAACCGGGCCGAGTGGGGTATGGCTACACCTTC.

The V call is TRBV6-1, the J call TRBJ1-5; D remains ambiguous. Per the germline V gene, CDR1 is MNHNS and CDR2 is SASEGT. This CDR3 comprises 15 residues. V dropped 2 bases and J dropped 0 bases, with 8 bases sitting between them. CDR3 protein: CASSEQADSNQPQHF. In DNA, the CDR3 is TGTGCCAGCAGTGAACAGGCAGATAGCAATCAGCCCCAGCATTTT.

The rearrangement links TRBV28 to TRBJ1-2; D is perhaps TRBD1 (5 bases). Trimming took 2 bases from V and 6 from J, leaving 13 bases between them. The CDR3 contains 14 residues. CDR1 MDHEN and CDR2 SYDVKM come from the germline V gene. The CDR3 sequence is CASSLGQGGDGYTF. The CDR3 DNA reads TGTGCCAGCAGTTTAGGGCAGGGAGGCGATGGCTACACCTTC.

The chain has TRBV5-4 and TRBJ2-3; D remains ambiguous. The CDR3 totals 14 residues. Trimming cost V 1 base and J 4 bases, with 10 bases left between them. CDR1 and CDR2 (germline): SGHNT, YYREEE (reference sequence). The CDR3 loop reads CASSLTRAPDTQYF. CDR3 in DNA: TGTGCCAGCAGCTTGACTCGGGCCCCAGATACGCAGTATTTT.

The genes are TRBV28 and TRBJ1-2, with 8 bases lining up with TRBD1. The CDR3 sequence is 15 residues long. The ends lost 4 bases at V and 2 bases at J; junction bases unmatched: 6. Germline V gene data show CDR1 as MDHEN and CDR2 as SYDVKM. In DNA, the CDR3 is TGTGCCAGCAGTTCGACAGGGGTCCGGAACTATGGCTACACCTTC. Protein sequence: CASSSTGVRNYGYTF.

The rearrangement uses TRBV7-3 and TRBJ1-2; 7 bases align to TRBD1. This CDR3 comprises 13 residues. The germline V gene encodes CDR1 SGHTA and CDR2 FQGTGA. The V segment lost 5 bases and the J segment 8 bases; nucleotides outside the gene matches: 8. The CDR3: CASSPQTGEGYTF. CDR3 coding DNA: TGTGCCAGCAGCCCTCAAACAGGGGAGGGCTACACCTTC. Full variable domain (rest looked up from reference TRBV7-3 and TRBJ1-2): GAGVSQTPSNKVTEKGKYVELRCDPISGHTALYWYRQSLGQGPEFLIYFQGTGAADDSGLPNDRFFAVRPEGSVSTLKIQRTERGDSAVYLCASSPQTGEGYTFGSGTRLTVV.

The chain is built from TRBV7-3 and TRBJ2-2, with TRBD1 as a possible D gene (7 bases). Germline V CDR1 and CDR2: SGHTA, FQGTGA. V was clipped by 6 bases and J by 5 bases, with 16 bases between them. This CDR3 has 15 amino acids. The CDR3 reads CASSQARGRTGELFF. The CDR3 region has the DNA TGTGCCAGCAGTCAAGCCAGGGGGAGGACCGGGGAGCTGTTTTTT. Drawing the rest from reference TRBV7-3 and TRBJ2-2, the complete variable domain is GAGVSQTPSNKVTEKGKYVELRCDPISGHTALYWYRQSLGQGPEFLIYFQGTGAADDSGLPNDRFFAVRPEGSVSTLKIQRTERGDSAVYLCASSQARGRTGELFFGEGSRLTVL.

The V and J genes are TRBV11-3 and TRBJ1-6; D is undetermined. The germline V gene has CDR1 SGHNT and CDR2 YENEEA. This CDR3 region has 11 residues. Trimming removed 1 base at V and 10 bases at J, with 2 bases between. CDR3 in DNA: TGTGCCAGCAGCTTAGGGTCACCCCTCCACTTT. Its protein is CASSLGSPLHF.

This chain uses TRBV5-1 with TRBJ2-1; perhaps TRBD2 as D (6 bases). The V end lost 0 bases, the J end lost 7 bases, and 17 bases lay between the germline ends. This CDR3 is built from 16 residues. Per the germline V gene, CDR1 is SGHRS and CDR2 is YFSETQ. The CDR3 nucleotides read TGCGCCAGCAGCTTGGTACTAGCTCCAAGGGATAATGAGCAGTTCTTC. The encoded protein is CASSLVLAPRDNEQFF.

This clone was observed once. The chain recombines TRBV18 with TRBJ1-4; 7 bases are shared with TRBD1. CDR3 size: 17 residues. CDR1 and CDR2 from the germline V gene are KGHSH and LQKENI. Trimming took 0 bases from V and 0 from J; bases not matched to a gene: 4. DNA of the CDR3: TGTGCCAGCTCACCACCGGGACAGTTCCCAACTAATGAAAAACTGTTTTTT. It translates to CASSPPGQFPTNEKLFF.